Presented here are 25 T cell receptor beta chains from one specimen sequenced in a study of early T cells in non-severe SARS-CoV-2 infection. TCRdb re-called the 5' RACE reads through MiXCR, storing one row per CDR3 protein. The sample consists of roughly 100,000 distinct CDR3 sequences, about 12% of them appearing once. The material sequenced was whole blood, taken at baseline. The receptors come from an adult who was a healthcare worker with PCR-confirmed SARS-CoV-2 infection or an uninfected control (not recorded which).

This CDR3 is CASSSAGIHEQFF. Written as DNA, the CDR3 is TGTGCCAGCAGCTCGGCAGGGATCCATGAGCAGTTCTTC. This chain links TRBV7-9 with TRBJ2-1, with D possibly matching TRBD1 (5 bases). The germline V gene has CDR1 SEHNR and CDR2 FQNEAQ (reference sequence). This CDR3 has 13 residues. Trimming took off 4 bases at V and 8 bases at J, with 12 bases between the two ends. Variable domain in full (rest from reference TRBV7-9 and TRBJ2-1): DTGVSQNPRHKITKRGQNVTFRCDPISEHNRLYWYRQTLGQGPEFLTYFQNEAQLEKSRLLSDRFSAERPKGSFSTLEIQRTEQGDSAMYLCASSSAGIHEQFFGPGTRLTVL.

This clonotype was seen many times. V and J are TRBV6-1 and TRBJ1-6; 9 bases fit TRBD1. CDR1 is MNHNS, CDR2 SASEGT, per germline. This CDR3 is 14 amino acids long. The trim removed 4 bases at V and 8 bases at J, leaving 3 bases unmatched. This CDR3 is CASSAGQGYSPLHF. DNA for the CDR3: TGTGCCAGCAGTGCCGGACAGGGGTATTCACCCCTCCACTTT.

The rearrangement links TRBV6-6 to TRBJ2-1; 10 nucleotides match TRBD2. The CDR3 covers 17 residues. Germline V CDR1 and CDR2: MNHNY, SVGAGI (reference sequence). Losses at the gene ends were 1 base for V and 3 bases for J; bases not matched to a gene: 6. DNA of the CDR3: TGTGCCAGCAGTTACTGGGGTCTAGCGGGGGTCTACAATGAGCAGTTCTTC. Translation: CASSYWGLAGVYNEQFF.

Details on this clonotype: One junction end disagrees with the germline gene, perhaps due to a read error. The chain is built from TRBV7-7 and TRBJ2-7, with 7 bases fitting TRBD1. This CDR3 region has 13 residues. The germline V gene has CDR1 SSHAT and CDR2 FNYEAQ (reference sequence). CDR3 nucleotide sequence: TGTGCTAGCAGCCCACAGGGGAAGGGCGAGCAGTACTTC. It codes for CASSPQGKGEQYF.

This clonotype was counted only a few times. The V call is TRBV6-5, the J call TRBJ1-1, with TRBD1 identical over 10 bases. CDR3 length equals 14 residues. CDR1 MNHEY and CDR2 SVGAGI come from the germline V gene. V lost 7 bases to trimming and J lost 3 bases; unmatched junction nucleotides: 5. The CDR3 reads CASTRQGADTEAFF. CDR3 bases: TGTGCCAGCACCAGACAGGGGGCGGACACTGAAGCTTTCTTT.

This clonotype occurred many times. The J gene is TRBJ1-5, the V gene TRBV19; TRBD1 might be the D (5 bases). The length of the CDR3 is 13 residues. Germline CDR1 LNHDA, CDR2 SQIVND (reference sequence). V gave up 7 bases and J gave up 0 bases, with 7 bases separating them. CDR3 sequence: CASIDSSNQPQHF. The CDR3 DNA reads TGTGCCAGTATAGACAGTAGCAATCAGCCCCAGCATTTT.

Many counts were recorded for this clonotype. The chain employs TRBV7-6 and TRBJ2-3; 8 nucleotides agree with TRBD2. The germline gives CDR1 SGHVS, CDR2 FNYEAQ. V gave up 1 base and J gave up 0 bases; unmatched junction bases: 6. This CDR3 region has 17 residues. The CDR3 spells CASSLVPSGSSTDTQYF. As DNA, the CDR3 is TGTGCCAGCAGCTTAGTCCCTAGCGGGTCTAGCACAGATACGCAGTATTTT. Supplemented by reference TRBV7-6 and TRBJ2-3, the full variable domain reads GAGVSQSPRYKVTKRGQDVALRCDPISGHVSLYWYRQALGQGPEFLTYFNYEAQQDKSGLPNDRFSAERPEGSISTLTIQRTEQRDSAMYRCASSLVPSGSSTDTQYFGPGTRLTVL.

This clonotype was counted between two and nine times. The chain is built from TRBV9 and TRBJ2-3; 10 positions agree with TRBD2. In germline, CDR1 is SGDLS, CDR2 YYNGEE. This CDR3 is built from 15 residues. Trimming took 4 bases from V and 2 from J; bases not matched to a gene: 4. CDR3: CASSSLAGDTDTQYF. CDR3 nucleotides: TGTGCCAGCAGCTCCCTAGCGGGGGACACAGATACGCAGTATTTT.

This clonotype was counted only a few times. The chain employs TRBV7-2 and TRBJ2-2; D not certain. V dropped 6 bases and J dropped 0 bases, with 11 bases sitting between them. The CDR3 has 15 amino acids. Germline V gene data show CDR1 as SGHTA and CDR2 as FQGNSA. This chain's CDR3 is CASRLDGSNTGELFF. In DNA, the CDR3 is TGTGCCAGCAGACTGGACGGTTCGAACACCGGGGAGCTGTTTTTT.

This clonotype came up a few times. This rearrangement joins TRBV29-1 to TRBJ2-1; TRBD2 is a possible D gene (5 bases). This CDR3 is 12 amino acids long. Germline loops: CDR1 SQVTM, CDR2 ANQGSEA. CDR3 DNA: TGCAGGGTCCGGACTCTATACAATGAGCAGTTCTTC. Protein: CRVRTLYNEQFF.

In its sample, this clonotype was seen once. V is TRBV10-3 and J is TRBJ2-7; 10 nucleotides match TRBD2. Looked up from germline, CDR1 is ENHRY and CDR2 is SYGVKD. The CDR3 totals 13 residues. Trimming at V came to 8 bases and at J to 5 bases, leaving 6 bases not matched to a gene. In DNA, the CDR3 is TGTGCCATCGGGTGGGGGACTAGCGACGAGCAGTACTTC. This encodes CAIGWGTSDEQYF.

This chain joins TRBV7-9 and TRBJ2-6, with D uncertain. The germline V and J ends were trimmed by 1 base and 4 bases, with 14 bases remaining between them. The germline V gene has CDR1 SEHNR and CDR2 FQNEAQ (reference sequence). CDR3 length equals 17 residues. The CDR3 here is CASSLVGNRNGANVLTF. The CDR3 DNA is TGTGCCAGCAGCTTAGTGGGAAATCGGAACGGGGCCAACGTCCTGACTTTC.

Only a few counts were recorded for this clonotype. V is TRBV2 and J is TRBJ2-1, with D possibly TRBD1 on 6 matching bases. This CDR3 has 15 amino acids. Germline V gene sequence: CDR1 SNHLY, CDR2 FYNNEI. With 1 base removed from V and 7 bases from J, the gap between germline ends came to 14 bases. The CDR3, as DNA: TGTGCCAGCAGTGAAGGGAACCTCAGGGGAAATGAGCAGTTCTTC. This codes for CASSEGNLRGNEQFF.

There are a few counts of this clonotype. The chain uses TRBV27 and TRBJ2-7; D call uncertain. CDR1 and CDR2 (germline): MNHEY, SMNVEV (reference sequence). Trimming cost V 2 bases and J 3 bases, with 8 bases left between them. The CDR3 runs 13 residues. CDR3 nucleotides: TGTGCCAGCAGTTTAGCTGATGACTACGAGCAGTACTTC. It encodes CASSLADDYEQYF.

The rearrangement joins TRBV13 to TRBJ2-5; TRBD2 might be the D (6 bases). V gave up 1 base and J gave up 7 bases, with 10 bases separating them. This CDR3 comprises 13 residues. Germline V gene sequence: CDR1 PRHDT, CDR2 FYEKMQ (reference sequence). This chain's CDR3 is CASSLEGSGTQYF. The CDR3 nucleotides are TGTGCCAGCAGCTTAGAGGGTAGCGGGACCCAGTACTTC. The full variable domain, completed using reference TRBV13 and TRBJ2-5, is AAGVIQSPRHLIKEKRETATLKCYPIPRHDTVYWYQQGPGQDPQFLISFYEKMQSDKGSIPDRFSAQQFSDYHSELNMSSLELGDSALYFCASSLEGSGTQYFGPGTRLLVL.

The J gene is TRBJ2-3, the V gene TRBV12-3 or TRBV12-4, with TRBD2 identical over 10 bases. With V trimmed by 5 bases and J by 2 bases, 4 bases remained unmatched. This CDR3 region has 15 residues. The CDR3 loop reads CASSPGLAITDTQYF. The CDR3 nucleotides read TGTGCCAGCAGTCCGGGACTAGCGATCACAGATACGCAGTATTTT.

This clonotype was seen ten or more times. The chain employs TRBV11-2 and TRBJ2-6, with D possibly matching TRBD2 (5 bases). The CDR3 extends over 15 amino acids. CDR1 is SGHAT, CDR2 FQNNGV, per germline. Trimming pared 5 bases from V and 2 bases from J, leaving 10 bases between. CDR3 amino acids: CASSPAGPGANVLTF. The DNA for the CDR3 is TGTGCCAGCAGCCCCGCGGGCCCTGGGGCCAACGTCCTGACTTTC.

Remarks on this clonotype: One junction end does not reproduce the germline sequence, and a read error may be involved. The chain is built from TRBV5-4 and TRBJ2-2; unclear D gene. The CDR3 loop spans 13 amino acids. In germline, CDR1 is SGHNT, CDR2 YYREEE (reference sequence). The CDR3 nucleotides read TGTGTCAGCAGCTTAAAGCCCGGCGGGGAGCTGTTTTTT. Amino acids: CVSSLKPGGELFF.

In DNA, the CDR3 is TGTGCCAGCAGGCCCAGGGGGGGCTTAGGGCAGTTCTTC. This sequence encodes CASRPRGGLGQFF. The chain recombines TRBV6-1 with TRBJ2-1, with D perhaps given as TRBD1 or TRBD2 (7 bases each). This CDR3 is built from 13 residues. The germline V and J ends were trimmed by 6 bases and 12 bases, with 18 bases remaining between them. From germline, CDR1 is MNHNS and CDR2 SASEGT.

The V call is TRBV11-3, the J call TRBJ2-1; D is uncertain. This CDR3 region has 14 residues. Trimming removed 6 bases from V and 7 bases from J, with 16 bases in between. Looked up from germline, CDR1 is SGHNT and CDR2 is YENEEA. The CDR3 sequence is CASSLPSDGNEQFF. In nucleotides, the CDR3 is TGTGCCAGCAGTCTTCCCAGTGATGGGAATGAGCAGTTCTTC.

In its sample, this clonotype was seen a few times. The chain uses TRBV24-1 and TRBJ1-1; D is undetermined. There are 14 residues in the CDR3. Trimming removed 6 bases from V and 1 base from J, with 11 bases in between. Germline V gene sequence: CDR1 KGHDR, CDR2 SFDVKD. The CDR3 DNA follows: TGTGCCACCAGTATGGGCGGGAAGAACACTGAAGCTTTCTTT. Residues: CATSMGGKNTEAFF.

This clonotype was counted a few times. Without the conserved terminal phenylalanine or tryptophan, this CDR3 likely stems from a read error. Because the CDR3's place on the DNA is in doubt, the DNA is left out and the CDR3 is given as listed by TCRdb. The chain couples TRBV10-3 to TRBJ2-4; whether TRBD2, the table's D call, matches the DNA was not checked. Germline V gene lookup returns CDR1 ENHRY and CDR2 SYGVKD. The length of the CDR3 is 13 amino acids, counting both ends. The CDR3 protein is CAISETASGGLYI.

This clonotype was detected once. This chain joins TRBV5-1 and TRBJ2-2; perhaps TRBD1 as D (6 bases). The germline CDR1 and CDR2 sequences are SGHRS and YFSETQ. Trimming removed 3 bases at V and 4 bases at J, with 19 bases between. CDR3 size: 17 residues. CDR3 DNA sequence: TGCGCCAGCAGCTCGACCCCCAGGGGCGCGGGCACCGGGGAGCTGTTTTTT. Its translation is CASSSTPRGAGTGELFF.

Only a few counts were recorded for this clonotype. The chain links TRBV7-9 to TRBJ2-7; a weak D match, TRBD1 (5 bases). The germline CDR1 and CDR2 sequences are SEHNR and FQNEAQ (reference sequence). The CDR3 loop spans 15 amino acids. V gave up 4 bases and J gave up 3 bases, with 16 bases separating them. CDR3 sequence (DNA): TGTGCCAGCAGCTCAAAAGGGGCAGGGATCTACGAGCAGTACTTC. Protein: CASSSKGAGIYEQYF.

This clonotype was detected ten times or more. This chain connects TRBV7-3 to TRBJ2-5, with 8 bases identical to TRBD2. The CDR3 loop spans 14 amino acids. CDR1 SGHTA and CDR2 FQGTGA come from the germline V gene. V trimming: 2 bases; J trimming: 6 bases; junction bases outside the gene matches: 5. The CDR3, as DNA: TGTGCCAGCAGCTTATCAAGCGGGAGCAAGACCCAGTACTTC. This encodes CASSLSSGSKTQYF.